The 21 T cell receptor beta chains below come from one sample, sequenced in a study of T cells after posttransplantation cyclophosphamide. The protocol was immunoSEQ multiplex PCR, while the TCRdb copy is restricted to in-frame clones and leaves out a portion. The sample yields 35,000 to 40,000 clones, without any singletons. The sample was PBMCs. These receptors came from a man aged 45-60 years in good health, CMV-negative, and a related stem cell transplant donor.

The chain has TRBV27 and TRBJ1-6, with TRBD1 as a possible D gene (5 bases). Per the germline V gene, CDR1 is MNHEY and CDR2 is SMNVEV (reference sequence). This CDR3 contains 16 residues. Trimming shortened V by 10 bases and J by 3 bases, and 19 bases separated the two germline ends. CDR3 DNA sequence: TGTGCCATAGAGGTGGGGGGTCGTAACTATAATTCACCCCTCCACTTT. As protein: CAIEVGGRNYNSPLHF.

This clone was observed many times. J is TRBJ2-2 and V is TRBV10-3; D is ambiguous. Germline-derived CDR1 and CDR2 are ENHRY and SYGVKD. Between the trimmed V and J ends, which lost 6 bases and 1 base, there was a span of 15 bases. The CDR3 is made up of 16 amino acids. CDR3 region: CAISAEQAGNTGELFF. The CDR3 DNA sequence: TGTGCCATCAGCGCCGAGCAAGCCGGGAACACCGGGGAGCTGTTTTTT.

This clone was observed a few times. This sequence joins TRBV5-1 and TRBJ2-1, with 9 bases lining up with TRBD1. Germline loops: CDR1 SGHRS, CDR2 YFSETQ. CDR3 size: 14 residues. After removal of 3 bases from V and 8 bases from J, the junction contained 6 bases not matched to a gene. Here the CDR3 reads CASSSGTGYDEQFF. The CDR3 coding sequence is TGCGCCAGCAGCTCCGGGACAGGGTATGATGAGCAGTTCTTC.

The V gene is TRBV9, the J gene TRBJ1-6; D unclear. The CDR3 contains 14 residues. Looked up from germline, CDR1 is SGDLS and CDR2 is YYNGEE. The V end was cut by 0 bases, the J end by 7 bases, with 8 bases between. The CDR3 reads CASSVGETNSPLHF. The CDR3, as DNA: TGTGCCAGCAGCGTAGGGGAGACGAATTCACCCCTCCACTTT.

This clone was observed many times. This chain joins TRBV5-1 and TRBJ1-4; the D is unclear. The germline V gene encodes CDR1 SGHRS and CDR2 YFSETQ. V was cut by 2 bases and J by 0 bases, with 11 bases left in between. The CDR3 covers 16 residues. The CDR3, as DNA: TGCGCCAGCAGCTTTTCGGCGGGGACAACTAATGAAAAACTGTTTTTT. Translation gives CASSFSAGTTNEKLFF.

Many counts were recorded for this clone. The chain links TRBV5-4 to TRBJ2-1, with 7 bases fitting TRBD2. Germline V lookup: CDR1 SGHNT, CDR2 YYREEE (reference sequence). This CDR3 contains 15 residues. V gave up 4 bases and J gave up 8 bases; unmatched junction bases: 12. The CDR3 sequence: CASSRPSGTRDEQFF. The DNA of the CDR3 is TGTGCCAGCAGCCGACCAAGCGGGACCCGGGATGAGCAGTTCTTC.

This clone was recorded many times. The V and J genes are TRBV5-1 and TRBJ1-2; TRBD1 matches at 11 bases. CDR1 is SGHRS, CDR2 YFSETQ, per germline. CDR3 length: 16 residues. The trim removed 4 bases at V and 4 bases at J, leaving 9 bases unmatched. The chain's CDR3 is CASSPGTGGPSYGYTF. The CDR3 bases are TGCGCCAGCAGCCCTGGGACAGGGGGGCCGTCCTATGGCTACACCTTC. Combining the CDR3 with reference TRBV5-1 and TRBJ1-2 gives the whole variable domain KAGVTQTPRYLIKTRGQQVTLSCSPISGHRSVSWYQQTPGQGLQFLFEYFSETQRNKGNFPGRFSGRQFSNSRSEMNVSTLELGDSALYLCASSPGTGGPSYGYTFGSGTRLTVV.

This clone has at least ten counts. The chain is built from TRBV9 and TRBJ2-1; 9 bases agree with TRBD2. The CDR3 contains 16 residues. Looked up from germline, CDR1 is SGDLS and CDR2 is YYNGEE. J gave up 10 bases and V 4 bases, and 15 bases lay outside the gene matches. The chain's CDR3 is CASSPLSGGRAQEQFF. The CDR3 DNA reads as TGTGCCAGCAGCCCCCTAAGTGGCGGGAGGGCGCAAGAGCAGTTCTTC.

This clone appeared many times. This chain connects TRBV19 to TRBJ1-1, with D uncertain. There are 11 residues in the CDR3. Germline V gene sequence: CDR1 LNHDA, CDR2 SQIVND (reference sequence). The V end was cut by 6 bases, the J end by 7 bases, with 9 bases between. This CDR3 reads CASRSFGEAFF. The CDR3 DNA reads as TGTGCCAGTAGGTCTTTCGGTGAAGCTTTCTTT.

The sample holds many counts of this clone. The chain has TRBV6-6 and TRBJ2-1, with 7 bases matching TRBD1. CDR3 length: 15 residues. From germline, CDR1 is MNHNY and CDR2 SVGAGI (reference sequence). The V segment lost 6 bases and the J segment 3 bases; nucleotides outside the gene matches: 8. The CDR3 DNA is TGTGCCAGCAGCCCGGACAGGCAAAGCTACAATGAGCAGTTCTTC. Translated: CASSPDRQSYNEQFF.

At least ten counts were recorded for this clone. The CDR3 DNA reads TGTGCCAGCAGCCAGCGGGGGGCTTCTGGTGGCTACACCTTC. This translates into CASSQRGASGGYTF. The V gene is TRBV7-3, the J gene TRBJ1-2, with a tentative D call TRBD1 (6 bases). This CDR3 contains 14 residues. In germline, CDR1 is SGHTA, CDR2 FQGTGA. Trimming removed 5 bases from V and 7 bases from J, with 17 bases in between.

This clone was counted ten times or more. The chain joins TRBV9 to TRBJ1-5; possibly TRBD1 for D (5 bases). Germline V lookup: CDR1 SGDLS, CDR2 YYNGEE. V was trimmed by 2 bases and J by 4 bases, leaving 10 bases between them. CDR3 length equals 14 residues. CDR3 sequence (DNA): TGTGCCAGCAGCGTGGGGGGGGGAAATCAGCCCCAGCATTTT. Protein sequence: CASSVGGGNQPQHF.

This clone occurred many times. CDR3 amino acids: CASKRPGLATNTGELFF. CDR3 DNA: TGTGCCAGCAAGCGTCCCGGGCTAGCGACCAACACCGGGGAGCTGTTTTTT. The chain employs TRBV2 and TRBJ2-2, with a possible D match to TRBD2 (6 bases). This CDR3 comprises 17 residues. V lost 7 bases and J 2 bases, leaving 20 bases between the germline ends. Germline values: CDR1 SNHLY, CDR2 FYNNEI.

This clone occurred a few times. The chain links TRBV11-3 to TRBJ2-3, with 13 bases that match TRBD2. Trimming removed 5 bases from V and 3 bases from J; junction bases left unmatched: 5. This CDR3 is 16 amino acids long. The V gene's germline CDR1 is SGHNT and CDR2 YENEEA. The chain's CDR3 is CASSRGLAGATDTQYF. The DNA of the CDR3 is TGTGCCAGCAGCCGAGGACTAGCGGGAGCGACAGATACGCAGTATTTT.

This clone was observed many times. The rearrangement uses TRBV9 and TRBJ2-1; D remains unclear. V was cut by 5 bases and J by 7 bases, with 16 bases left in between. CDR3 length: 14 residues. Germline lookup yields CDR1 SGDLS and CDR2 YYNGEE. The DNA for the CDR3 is TGTGCCAGCAGTCTGGTGAGTCCCGGTAATGAGCAGTTCTTC. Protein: CASSLVSPGNEQFF. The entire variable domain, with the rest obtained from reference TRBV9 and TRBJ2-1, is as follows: DSGVTQTPKHLITATGQRVTLRCSPRSGDLSVYWYQQSLDQGLQFLIQYYNGEERAKGNILERFSAQQFPDLHSELNLSSLELGDSALYFCASSLVSPGNEQFFGPGTRLTVL.

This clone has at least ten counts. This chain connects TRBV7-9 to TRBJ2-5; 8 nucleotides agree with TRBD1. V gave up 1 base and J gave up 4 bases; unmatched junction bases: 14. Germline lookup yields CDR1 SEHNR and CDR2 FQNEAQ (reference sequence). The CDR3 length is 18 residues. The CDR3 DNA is TGTGCCAGCAGCTTAGTGGCCAGGGGGCGGATTGGTGTAGAGACCCAGTACTTC. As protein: CASSLVARGRIGVETQYF.

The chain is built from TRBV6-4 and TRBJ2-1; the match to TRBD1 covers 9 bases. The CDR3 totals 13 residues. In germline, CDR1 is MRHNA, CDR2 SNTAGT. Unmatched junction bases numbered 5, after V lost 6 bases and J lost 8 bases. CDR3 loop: CASRRQGGDEQFF. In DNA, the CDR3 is TGTGCCAGCAGAAGACAGGGGGGGGATGAGCAGTTCTTC.

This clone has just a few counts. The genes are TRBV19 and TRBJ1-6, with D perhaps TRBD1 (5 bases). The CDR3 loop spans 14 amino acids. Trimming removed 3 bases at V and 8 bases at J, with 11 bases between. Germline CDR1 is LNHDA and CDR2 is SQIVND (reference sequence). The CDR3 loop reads CASSMGLGDSPLHF. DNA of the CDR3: TGTGCCAGTAGTATGGGTCTAGGGGATTCACCCCTCCACTTT.

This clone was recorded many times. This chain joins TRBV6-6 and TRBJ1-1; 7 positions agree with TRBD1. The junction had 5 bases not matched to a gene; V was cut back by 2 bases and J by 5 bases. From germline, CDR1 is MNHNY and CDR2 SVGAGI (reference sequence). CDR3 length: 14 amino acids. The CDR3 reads CASSYRQGWTEAFF. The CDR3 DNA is TGTGCCAGCAGTTACCGACAGGGTTGGACTGAAGCTTTCTTT.

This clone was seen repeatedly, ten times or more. CDR3 coding DNA: TGCAGCGTTGGTAACGGGGATCAGCCCCAGCATTTT. As protein: CSVGNGDQPQHF. The chain couples TRBV29-1 to TRBJ1-5; D gene ambiguous. CDR1 and CDR2 (germline): SQVTM, ANQGSEA. The CDR3 sequence is 12 residues long. V gave up 4 bases and J gave up 5 bases, with 9 bases separating them.

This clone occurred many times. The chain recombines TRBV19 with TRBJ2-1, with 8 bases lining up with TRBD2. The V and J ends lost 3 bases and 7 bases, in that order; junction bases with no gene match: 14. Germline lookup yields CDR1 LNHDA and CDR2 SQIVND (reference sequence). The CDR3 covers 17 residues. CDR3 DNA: TGTGCCAGTAGTATTTTGGTTCGGGGCGGGAGGATAAATGAGCAGTTCTTC. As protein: CASSILVRGGRINEQFF. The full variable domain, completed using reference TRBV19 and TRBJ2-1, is DGGITQSPKYLFRKEGQNVTLSCEQNLNHDAMYWYRQDPGQGLRLIYYSQIVNDFQKGDIAEGYSVSREKKESFPLTVTSAQKNPTAFYLCASSILVRGGRINEQFFGPGTRLTVL.